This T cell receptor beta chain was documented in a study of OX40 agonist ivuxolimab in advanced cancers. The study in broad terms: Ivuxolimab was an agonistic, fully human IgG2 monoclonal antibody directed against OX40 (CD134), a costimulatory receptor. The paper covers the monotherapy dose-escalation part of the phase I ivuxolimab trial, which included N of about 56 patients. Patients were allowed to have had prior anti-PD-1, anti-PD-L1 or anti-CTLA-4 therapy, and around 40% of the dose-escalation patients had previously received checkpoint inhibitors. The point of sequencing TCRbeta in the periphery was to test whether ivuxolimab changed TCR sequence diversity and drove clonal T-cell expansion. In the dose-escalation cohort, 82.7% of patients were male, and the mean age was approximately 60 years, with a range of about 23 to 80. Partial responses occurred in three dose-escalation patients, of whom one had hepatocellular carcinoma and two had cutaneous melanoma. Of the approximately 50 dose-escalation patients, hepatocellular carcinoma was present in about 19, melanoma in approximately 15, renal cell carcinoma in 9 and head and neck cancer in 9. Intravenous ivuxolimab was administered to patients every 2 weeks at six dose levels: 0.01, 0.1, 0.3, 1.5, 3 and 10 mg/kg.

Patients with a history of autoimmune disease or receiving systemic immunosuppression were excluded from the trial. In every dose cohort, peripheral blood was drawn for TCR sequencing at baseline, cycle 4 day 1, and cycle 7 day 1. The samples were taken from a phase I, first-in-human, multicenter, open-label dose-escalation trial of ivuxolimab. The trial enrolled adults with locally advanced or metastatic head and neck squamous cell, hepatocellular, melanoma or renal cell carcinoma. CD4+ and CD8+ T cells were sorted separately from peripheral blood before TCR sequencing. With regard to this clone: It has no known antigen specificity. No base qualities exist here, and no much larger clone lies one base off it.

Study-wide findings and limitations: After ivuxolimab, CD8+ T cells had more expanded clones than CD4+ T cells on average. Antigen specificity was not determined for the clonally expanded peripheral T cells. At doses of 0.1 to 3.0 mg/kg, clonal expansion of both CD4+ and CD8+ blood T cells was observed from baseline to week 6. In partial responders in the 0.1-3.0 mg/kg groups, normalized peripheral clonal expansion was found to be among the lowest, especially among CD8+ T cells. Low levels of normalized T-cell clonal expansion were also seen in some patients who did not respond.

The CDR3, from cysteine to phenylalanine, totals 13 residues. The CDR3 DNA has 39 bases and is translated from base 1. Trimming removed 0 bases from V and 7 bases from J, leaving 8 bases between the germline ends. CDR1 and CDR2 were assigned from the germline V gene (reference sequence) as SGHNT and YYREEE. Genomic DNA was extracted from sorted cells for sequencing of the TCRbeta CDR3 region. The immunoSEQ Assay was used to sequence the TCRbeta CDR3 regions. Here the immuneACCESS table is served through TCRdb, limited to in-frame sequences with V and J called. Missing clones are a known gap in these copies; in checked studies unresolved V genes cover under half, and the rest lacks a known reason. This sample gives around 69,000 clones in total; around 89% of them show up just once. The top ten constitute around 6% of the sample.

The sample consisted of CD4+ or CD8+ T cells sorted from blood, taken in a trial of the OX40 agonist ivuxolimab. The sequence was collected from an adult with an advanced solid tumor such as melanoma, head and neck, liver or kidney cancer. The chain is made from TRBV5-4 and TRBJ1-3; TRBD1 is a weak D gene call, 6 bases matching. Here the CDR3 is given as CASSLGGGNTIYF. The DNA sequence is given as TGTGCCAGCAGCTTGGGAGGGGGTAACACCATATATTTT. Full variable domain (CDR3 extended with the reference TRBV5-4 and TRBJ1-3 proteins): ETGVTQSPTHLIKTRGQQVTLRCSSQSGHNTVSWYQQALGQGPQFIFQYYREEENGRGNFPPRFSGLQFPNYSSELNVNALELDDSALYLCASSLGGGNTIYFGEGSWLTVV.